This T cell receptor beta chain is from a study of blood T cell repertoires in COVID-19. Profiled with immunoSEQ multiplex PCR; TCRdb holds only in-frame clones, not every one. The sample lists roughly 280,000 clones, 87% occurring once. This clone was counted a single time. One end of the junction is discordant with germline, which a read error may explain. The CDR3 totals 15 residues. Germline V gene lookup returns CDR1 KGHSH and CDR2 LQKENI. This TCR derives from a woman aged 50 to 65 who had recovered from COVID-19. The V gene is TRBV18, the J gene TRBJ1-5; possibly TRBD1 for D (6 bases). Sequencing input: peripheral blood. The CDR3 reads CASSPSNTGNRPQHF. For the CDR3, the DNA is TGTGCCAGCTCACCAAGCAACACAGGGAATCGGCCCCAGCATTTT.